Following are 32 T cell receptor beta chains from one sample sequenced in a study of CD8+ T cells in alopecia areata. As the sequencing template, cDNA was produced by extracting RNA and reverse transcribing it. Profiled with immunoSEQ multiplex PCR; TCRdb holds only in-frame clones, not every one. Found here are about 180,000 clones, 40% to 55% of them singletons; the top ten hold around 9.1%. The treatment here: oral pan-JAK inhibitor, 5-10 mg twice daily. This specimen consisted of CD8+ T cells sorted from blood, obtained around week 53, from a patient treated with tofacitinib. The origin of the receptors is a human donor with alopecia areata.

V usage is TRBV30 and J usage is TRBJ2-2; 7 positions agree with TRBD2. Germline CDR1 reads GTSNPN; CDR2 reads SVGIG (reference sequence). V dropped 4 bases and J dropped 4; count of bases not matched to a gene: 3. This CDR3 has 13 amino acids. The CDR3 loop is CAWTWTSTGELFF. The CDR3 DNA sequence: TGTGCCTGGACCTGGACTAGCACCGGGGAGCTGTTTTTT.

The chain couples TRBV6-5 to TRBJ2-2; TRBD1 matches at 7 bases. Germline V gives CDR1 MNHEY, CDR2 SVGAGI. J lost 4 bases, V lost 5 bases, and 7 bases had no gene match. The CDR3 is 15 residues long. This CDR3 reads CASSPGQVFTGELFF. Written as DNA, the CDR3 is TGTGCCAGCAGTCCAGGACAGGTTTTCACCGGGGAGCTGTTTTTT.

The genes are TRBV6-6 and TRBJ1-1; no clear D. Germline V CDR1 and CDR2: MNHNY, SVGAGI (reference sequence). The CDR3 loop spans 14 amino acids. The V and J ends lost 7 bases and 1 base respectively, with 13 bases between them. The CDR3 DNA follows: TGTGCCAGCAACCCCCGGACGGGGAACACTGAAGCTTTCTTT. The encoded protein is CASNPRTGNTEAFF.

This clone has a handful of counts. The V and J genes are TRBV27 and TRBJ2-2; D uncertain. The germline CDR1 and CDR2 sequences are MNHEY and SMNVEV (reference sequence). The CDR3 has 14 amino acids. Between the trimmed V and J ends, which lost 4 bases and 2 bases, there was a span of 8 bases. The CDR3 region is CASSSQFNTGELFF. CDR3 DNA: TGTGCCAGCAGTTCTCAATTTAACACCGGGGAGCTGTTTTTT.

This chain connects TRBV13 to TRBJ1-1, with D possibly TRBD1 on 6 matching bases. Germline loops: CDR1 PRHDT, CDR2 FYEKMQ (reference sequence). The CDR3 extends over 15 amino acids. V was pared by 4 bases and J by 3 bases, with 15 bases between. This chain's CDR3 is CASSSPPQGDTEAFF. The CDR3 region has the DNA TGTGCCAGCAGCTCCCCACCACAGGGTGACACTGAAGCTTTCTTT.

This clone was counted a few times. The chain is built from TRBV6-5 and TRBJ1-1; D not certain. This CDR3 region has 13 residues. The germline V gene has CDR1 MNHEY and CDR2 SVGAGI. V was clipped by 2 bases and J by 3 bases, with 7 bases between them. The CDR3 DNA follows: TGTGCCAGCAGTTACCCGGGAGACACTGAAGCTTTCTTT. Its protein is CASSYPGDTEAFF.

This clone came up a few times. The J gene is TRBJ2-3, the V gene TRBV2; 10 bases line up with TRBD2. The germline V gene has CDR1 SNHLY and CDR2 FYNNEI. The CDR3 length is 16 residues. With 3 bases clipped from V and 1 base from J, the junction kept 4 bases outside the gene matches. The CDR3, as DNA: TGTGCCAGCAGTGATTTAGCGGGAGGCCGCACAGATACGCAGTATTTT. Translated: CASSDLAGGRTDTQYF.

This clone came up a few times. The J gene is TRBJ1-1, the V gene TRBV9, with 9 bases matching TRBD1. The trim removed 4 bases at V and 2 bases at J, leaving 6 bases unmatched. Per the germline V gene, CDR1 is SGDLS and CDR2 is YYNGEE. The CDR3 has 15 amino acids. This chain's CDR3 is CASSMGTGKNTEAFF. CDR3 nucleotide sequence: TGTGCCAGCAGCATGGGGACAGGGAAAAACACTGAAGCTTTCTTT.

The chain links TRBV5-1 to TRBJ1-2; tentatively, D is TRBD1 (5 bases). Between the trimmed V and J ends, which lost 0 bases and 8 bases, there was a span of 8 bases. CDR3 size: 12 residues. Germline V CDR1 and CDR2: SGHRS, YFSETQ. The CDR3 loop is CASSLEGPGYTF. The CDR3 DNA sequence: TGCGCCAGCAGCTTGGAGGGACCCGGCTACACCTTC.

This clone showed up just once. The chain combines TRBV10-3 with TRBJ2-3; tentative D call: TRBD2 (6 bases). Between the trimmed V and J ends, which lost 10 bases and 1 base, there was a span of 15 bases. Per germline, CDR1 ENHRY and CDR2 SYGVKD. This CDR3 spans 14 amino acids. CDR3 in DNA: TGTGCCACGTCCTCCCCGGGGGGCACAGATACGCAGTATTTT. Residues: CATSSPGGTDTQYF.

The J gene is TRBJ2-2, the V gene TRBV5-6, with no clear D. CDR3 length: 14 amino acids. V was cut by 1 base and J by 4 bases, with 8 bases left in between. Germline V gene lookup returns CDR1 SGHDT and CDR2 YYEEEE. The CDR3 region is CASSLYISTGELFF. CDR3 nucleotides: TGTGCCAGCAGCTTGTACATCAGCACCGGGGAGCTGTTTTTT.

This clone was observed a handful of times. This chain joins TRBV7-9 and TRBJ2-5; D is unresolved. V was pared by 4 bases and J by 2 bases, with 5 bases between. There are 12 residues in the CDR3. The V gene's germline CDR1 is SEHNR and CDR2 FQNEAQ (reference sequence). CDR3 residues: CASSSRQETQYF. DNA of the CDR3: TGTGCCAGCAGCTCGAGACAAGAGACCCAGTACTTC.

The J gene is TRBJ2-5, the V gene TRBV18; no definite D call. The CDR3 covers 13 residues. Germline V gene lookup returns CDR1 KGHSH and CDR2 LQKENI. The V and J ends lost 0 bases and 1 base respectively, with 3 bases between them. CDR3 sequence: CASSPPSQETQYF. CDR3 nucleotide sequence: TGTGCCAGCTCACCACCGTCCCAAGAGACCCAGTACTTC.

This chain connects TRBV6-1 to TRBJ2-3; tentatively, D is TRBD2 (5 bases). V dropped 6 bases and J dropped 0 bases, with 13 bases sitting between them. Germline CDR1 reads MNHNS; CDR2 reads SASEGT. The CDR3 has 15 residues. The CDR3 loop is CASRSGRLSTDTQYF. The CDR3 DNA follows: TGTGCCAGCAGAAGCGGACGTTTGAGCACAGATACGCAGTATTTT.

This clone was counted a single time. This chain joins TRBV11-2 and TRBJ1-4; D unresolved. Germline V gives CDR1 SGHAT, CDR2 FQNNGV. V gave up 1 base and J gave up 8 bases, with 8 bases separating them. This CDR3 is 13 amino acids long. DNA for the CDR3: TGTGCCAGCAGCTTAGGCGTCCGGGAAAAACTGTTTTTT. Translation gives CASSLGVREKLFF.

This clone appeared a single time. V usage is TRBV29-1 and J usage is TRBJ2-5; 8 bases map to TRBD1. In germline, CDR1 is SQVTM, CDR2 ANQGSEA. The CDR3 has 12 residues. With V trimmed by 7 bases and J by 3 bases, 4 bases remained unmatched. CDR3 sequence reads: CSALDREETQYF. CDR3 nucleotides: TGCAGCGCCCTGGACAGGGAAGAGACCCAGTACTTC.

This clone was seen more than once but under ten times. Other DNA sequences in the sample encode the same CDR3. The chain employs TRBV9 and TRBJ2-3; TRBD2 is a possible D gene (5 bases). V dropped 4 bases and J dropped 1 base, with 10 bases sitting between them. Germline V gene lookup returns CDR1 SGDLS and CDR2 YYNGEE. This CDR3 region has 14 residues. CDR3 residues: CASSPRVGTDTQYF. In DNA, the CDR3 is TGTGCCAGCAGCCCGAGGGTCGGCACAGATACGCAGTATTTT.

The V call is TRBV30, the J call TRBJ2-1, with 9 bases matching TRBD1. Germline CDR1 is GTSNPN and CDR2 is SVGIG (reference sequence). Trimming cost V 5 bases and J 7 bases; bases outside gene matches: 6. The CDR3 loop spans 13 amino acids. DNA for the CDR3: TGTGCCTGGGCCCTGGACAGGGGAAATGAGCAGTTCTTC. Translated, it gives CAWALDRGNEQFF.

As regards this clone: The junction departs from germline at one end; a sequencing error may be responsible. V usage is TRBV11-1 and J usage is TRBJ2-5; the D is unclear. The CDR3 is made up of 13 amino acids. Germline CDR1 and CDR2: SGHAT and FQDESV (reference sequence). The CDR3 region has the DNA TGTGCCAGCAGGACCTCCCGACAAGGGACCCAGTACTTC. Protein: CASRTSRQGTQYF.

This chain connects TRBV6-6 to TRBJ2-7; D remains ambiguous. CDR1 is MNHNY, CDR2 SVGAGI, per germline (reference sequence). V shed 3 bases and J shed 3 bases, with 12 bases lying between them. CDR3 length equals 14 residues. CDR3 protein: CASSYRMGYYEQYF. CDR3 DNA sequence: TGTGCCAGCAGTTATAGGATGGGGTACTACGAGCAGTACTTC.

The chain couples TRBV7-9 to TRBJ2-7; D perhaps matches TRBD1 (6 bases). Per the germline V gene, CDR1 is SEHNR and CDR2 is FQNEAQ (reference sequence). V lost 4 bases to trimming and J lost 0 bases, with 13 bases between them. The CDR3 is 15 residues long. The CDR3 nucleotides read TGTGCCAGCAGCTCGGACAGAACCTTCTCCTACGAGCAGTACTTC. As protein: CASSSDRTFSYEQYF.

This clone turned up a few times. Other DNA sequences of this sample code for an identical CDR3. The chain has TRBV9 and TRBJ1-1, with D perhaps TRBD1 (5 bases). Germline V gene sequence: CDR1 SGDLS, CDR2 YYNGEE. This CDR3 is 13 amino acids long. V lost 2 bases to trimming and J lost 5 bases, with 10 bases between them. The CDR3 loop is CASSVGAGTEAFF. The DNA of the CDR3 is TGTGCCAGCAGCGTCGGGGCAGGAACTGAAGCTTTCTTT.

The sample holds a few counts of this clone. The chain is built from TRBV5-1 and TRBJ2-7; D unclear. The germline V and J ends were trimmed by 7 bases and 7 bases, with 21 bases remaining between them. The CDR3 has 14 residues. CDR1 is SGHRS and CDR2 is YFSETQ in the germline V gene. This CDR3 is CASGPGQTPKEQYF. The CDR3 DNA reads as TGCGCCAGCGGGCCTGGGCAGACCCCTAAAGAGCAGTACTTC.

V is TRBV5-1 and J is TRBJ2-7; D is ambiguous. There are 13 residues in the CDR3. The V gene's germline CDR1 is SGHRS and CDR2 YFSETQ. Trimming cost V 2 bases and J 3 bases, with 9 bases left between them. CDR3 sequence: CASSFPGGYEQYF. In DNA form, the CDR3 reads TGCGCCAGCAGCTTCCCAGGCGGCTACGAGCAGTACTTC.

This clone was observed a single time. The CDR3 loop is CASSLLVWTSETQYF. CDR3 DNA: TGTGCCAGCAGCTTACTAGTCTGGACTTCGGAGACCCAGTACTTC. V gene TRBV11-2 combines with J gene TRBJ2-5; D possibly corresponds to TRBD2 (5 bases). The CDR3 has 15 residues. V was shortened by 2 bases and J by 5 bases, with 15 bases between the two germline ends. Per germline, CDR1 SGHAT and CDR2 FQNNGV.

V usage is TRBV11-1 and J usage is TRBJ2-1; the match to TRBD2 covers 7 bases. The germline CDR1 and CDR2 sequences are SGHAT and FQDESV (reference sequence). V lost 11 bases and J lost 9; bases outside the gene matches: 16. The CDR3 is 14 amino acids. CDR3 sequence (DNA): TGTGCCGTCGCCAAGGGGAGGGGAAGGAGTGAGCAGTTCTTC. Translated, it gives CAVAKGRGRSEQFF.

The chain uses TRBV9 and TRBJ1-1; no firm D call. Per the germline V gene, CDR1 is SGDLS and CDR2 is YYNGEE. The CDR3 is 17 residues long. V was pared by 4 bases and J by 0 bases, with 19 bases between. CDR3 region: CASSSHPGEQMNTEAFF. The CDR3 DNA follows: TGTGCCAGCAGCTCCCACCCCGGGGAGCAAATGAACACTGAAGCTTTCTTT.

The chain links TRBV6-6 to TRBJ2-2; D is unresolved. Trimming took 6 bases from V and 12 from J, leaving 17 bases between them. The CDR3 runs to 13 residues. Looked up from germline, CDR1 is MNHNY and CDR2 is SVGAGI (reference sequence). The CDR3 loop reads CASSLPEPIQLFF. CDR3 in DNA: TGTGCCAGCAGCCTTCCCGAACCGATACAGCTGTTTTTT.

The chain has TRBV2 and TRBJ2-2, with D possibly TRBD1 on 5 matching bases. The CDR3 is made up of 14 amino acids. Germline CDR1 reads SNHLY; CDR2 reads FYNNEI. Trimming took off 6 bases at V and 2 bases at J, with 10 bases between the two ends. The CDR3 is CASRLDSNTGELFF. CDR3 nucleotides: TGTGCCAGCAGGCTTGACAGCAACACCGGGGAGCTGTTTTTT. Complete variable domain (other parts from reference TRBV2 and TRBJ2-2): EPEVTQTPSHQVTQMGQEVILRCVPISNHLYFYWYRQILGQKVEFLVSFYNNEISEKSEIFDDQFSVERPDGSNFTLKIRSTKLEDSAMYFCASRLDSNTGELFFGEGSRLTVL.

The rearrangement joins TRBV5-4 to TRBJ1-1; TRBD1 agrees at 9 bases. CDR1 SGHNT and CDR2 YYREEE come from the germline V gene (reference sequence). Trimming took 4 bases from V and 10 from J; bases not matched to a gene: 17. CDR3 size: 16 residues. The CDR3 nucleotides read TGTGCCAGCAGCCCGGGAGGTGGGGACAGGGCGCTGCTAGCTTTCTTT. Translating it yields CASSPGGGDRALLAFF. Combining the CDR3 with reference TRBV5-4 and TRBJ1-1 gives the whole variable domain ETGVTQSPTHLIKTRGQQVTLRCSSQSGHNTVSWYQQALGQGPQFIFQYYREEENGRGNFPPRFSGLQFPNYSSELNVNALELDDSALYLCASSPGGGDRALLAFFGQGTRLTVV.

The chain has TRBV7-9 and TRBJ1-5, with D perhaps matching TRBD1 (6 bases). CDR3 length: 12 residues. The V gene lost 6 bases and the J gene lost 4 bases, with 7 bases spanning the gap. Germline V gene lookup returns CDR1 SEHNR and CDR2 FQNEAQ (reference sequence). CDR3 loop: CASRQGNQPQHF. For the CDR3, the DNA is TGTGCCAGCAGACAGGGAAATCAGCCCCAGCATTTT.

This clone has more than one count but fewer than ten. The chain is built from TRBV29-1 and TRBJ2-2, with D possibly being TRBD1 (6 bases). The germline CDR1 and CDR2 sequences are SQVTM and ANQGSEA. CDR3 length: 14 amino acids. Trimming left V 4 bases short and J 3 bases short, with 12 bases between. Here the CDR3 reads CSVVSGAHTGELFF. The CDR3 DNA reads TGCAGCGTTGTTTCAGGGGCTCACACCGGGGAGCTGTTTTTT.